One T cell receptor beta chain is described in this entry. This clonotype was counted many times. Its antigen specificity is not known. Base qualities are not recorded, but no much larger clone differs from it by a single base. In light of the paper, this sample's treatment or condition label describes: allogeneic hematopoietic cell transplantation with graft depleted of TCRalphabeta T cells and CD19 B cells. The children who served as transplant recipients had been given grafts of TCRalphabeta/CD19-depleted allogeneic hematopoietic cells. The data were obtained in a study of T-cell reconstitution after alpha-beta-depleted transplantation in children (dated by TCRdb to 2016 to 2017). Study-level background: Using TCR repertoire profiling, the study followed T-cell immune reconstitution in a quantitative way in children after TCRalphabeta/CD19-depleted allogeneic hematopoietic cell transplantation.

Receptors were amplified or captured by PCR. The instrument was an Illumina HiSeq 2500. TCR library preparation used molecular barcoding, with unique molecular identifiers applied to normalize quantification of the TCRbeta repertoire. TCRdb ran its own pipeline on the public reads, namely fastp trimming at Q25 and MiXCR clone calling, and kept in-frame beta chains. Each entry is one CDR3 protein sequence, shown with its most common DNA and genes. The sample records 100,000 to 120,000 distinct CDR3 sequences, 5.5% to 7% of which are singletons. Roughly 24% of the sample is taken by the ten largest. Overall study results and their limits: The apparently early recovery of alphabetaT-cell counts about two months after transplant reportedly depended on only several hundred rapidly expanded clones that came from non-depleted graft cells. In some patients, the high TCRbeta diversity seen at day 60 was put down to recipient T cells and intrathymic progenitors that had survived conditioning. Over subsequent months, a decline in hyperexpanded clone frequencies was noted, and after one year, T-cell counts and TCRbeta diversity were mostly ascribed to newly produced T cells.

From a lookup of the germline V gene (reference sequence), CDR1 and CDR2 are DFQATT and SNEGSKA. The CDR3 sequence holds 13 residues, the cysteine and phenylalanine included. The CDR3 DNA has 39 bases and is translated from base 1. Trimming removed 6 bases from V and 8 bases from J, leaving 19 bases between the germline ends. The sequence links TRBV20-1 to TRBJ1-2; tentative D gene TRBD1, with 5 bases matching. The receptor's source is a male patient aged 2-15 years who had a stem cell transplant for acute lymphoblastic leukemia, so the T cells may come from the graft donor. The sequencing used PBMCs, mostly from graft donor cells, collected 360 days after TCRalphabeta/CD19-depleted stem cell transplant. The nucleotides are TGCAGTGCCCAGGAAATTCAGGGCCTGGGCTACACCTTC. Translated, this is CSAQEIQGLGYTF.